These T cell receptor beta chains were read from a single sample in a study of lung T cells in sarcoidosis with Löfgren's syndrome. MiXCR was run by TCRdb on the reads, yielding one entry per CDR3 protein. The sample lists more than 900 distinct CDR3 sequences, approximately 22% seen once, with 14% in the top ten. Sequencing was done on a sample of CD4+ T cells from PBMCs. Receptor source: a human donor with sarcoidosis (Löfgren's syndrome or another form), or a control subject (not recorded which). Each CDR3 is given without its conserved first and last residue.

CDR3 length	V gene	J gene	CDR3 protein
10	TRBV18	TRBJ2-3	ASSTSTDTQY
12	TRBV20-1	TRBJ2-3	SASLAGGADTQY
13	TRBV29-1	TRBJ2-5	SVEDLDRRRETQY
10	TRBV7-9	TRBJ1-2	ASTRDSHGYT
14	TRBV18	TRBJ2-4	ASSPPTRGNVNIQY
13	TRBV28	TRBJ2-5	ASGSRTERQETQY
9	TRBV2	TRBJ2-5	AGSALGTQY
14	TRBV4-2	TRBJ2-7	ASSQDANTPGYEQY
13	TRBV5-4	TRBJ2-7	ASSRARDPAYEQY
12	TRBV14	TRBJ2-1	ASSQGVWGNEQF
12	TRBV3-1	TRBJ1-5	ASGGGASNQPQH
12	TRBV2	TRBJ1-1	ASSGQGFGTEAF
13	TRBV5-1	TRBJ2-2	ASSLVSYNTGELF
10	TRBV6-2/TRBV6-3	TRBJ2-7	ASYSIRAEQY
10	TRBV7-9	TRBJ2-1	AGSLVAGEQF
10	TRBV6-1	TRBJ1-1	ASKGYGTEAF
10	TRBV20-1	TRBJ1-1	SASVGTPEAF
13	TRBV28	TRBJ2-5	ANSSRTERQETQY
16	TRBV5-1	TRBJ2-1	ASSGGGGLAISYNEQF
11	TRBV11-1	TRBJ2-7	ASSTGLANEQY
13	TRBV7-2	TRBJ2-7	ASSSPDRGGYEQY
10	TRBV15	TRBJ1-1	ATSIDSTEAF
12	TRBV18	TRBJ1-1	ANSPIQTNTEAF